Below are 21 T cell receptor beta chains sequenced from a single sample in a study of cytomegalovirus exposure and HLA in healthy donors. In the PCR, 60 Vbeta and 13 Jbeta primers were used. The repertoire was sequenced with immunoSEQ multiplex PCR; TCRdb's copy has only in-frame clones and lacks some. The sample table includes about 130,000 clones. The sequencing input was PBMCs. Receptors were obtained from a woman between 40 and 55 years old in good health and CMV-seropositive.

CDR3 in DNA: TGTGCCTGGAGTACGGGACAGGGGGCCGGTGGCTACACCTTC. Encoded protein: CAWSTGQGAGGYTF. V gene TRBV30 combines with J gene TRBJ1-2, with 12 bases lining up with TRBD1. This CDR3 spans 14 amino acids. V lost 2 bases to trimming and J lost 7 bases; unmatched junction nucleotides: 5. CDR1 is GTSNPN and CDR2 is SVGIG in the germline V gene (reference sequence). Combining the CDR3 with reference TRBV30 and TRBJ1-2 gives the whole variable domain SQTIHQWPATLVQPVGSPLSLECTVEGTSNPNLYWYRQAAGRGLQLLFYSVGIGQISSEVPQNLSASRPQDRQFILSSKKLLLSDSGFYLCAWSTGQGAGGYTFGSGTRLTVV.

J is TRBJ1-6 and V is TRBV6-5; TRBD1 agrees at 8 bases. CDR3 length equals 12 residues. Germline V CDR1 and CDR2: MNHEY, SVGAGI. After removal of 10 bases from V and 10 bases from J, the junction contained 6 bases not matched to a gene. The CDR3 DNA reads TGTGCCACCCGACAGGGGAGCTCACCCCTCCACTTT. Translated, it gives CATRQGSSPLHF.

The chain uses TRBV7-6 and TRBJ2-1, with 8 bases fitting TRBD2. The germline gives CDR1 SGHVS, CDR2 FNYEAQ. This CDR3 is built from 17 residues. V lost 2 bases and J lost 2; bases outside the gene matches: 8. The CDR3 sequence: CASSLRLPGGTYNEQFF. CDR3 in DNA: TGTGCCAGCAGCTTAAGACTCCCGGGAGGGACCTACAATGAGCAGTTCTTC.

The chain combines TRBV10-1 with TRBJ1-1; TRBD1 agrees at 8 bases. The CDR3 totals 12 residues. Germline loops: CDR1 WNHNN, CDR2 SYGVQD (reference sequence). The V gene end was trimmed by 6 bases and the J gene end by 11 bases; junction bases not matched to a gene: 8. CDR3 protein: CASRDGQGEAFF. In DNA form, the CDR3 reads TGCGCCAGCAGAGACGGACAGGGTGAGGCTTTCTTT.

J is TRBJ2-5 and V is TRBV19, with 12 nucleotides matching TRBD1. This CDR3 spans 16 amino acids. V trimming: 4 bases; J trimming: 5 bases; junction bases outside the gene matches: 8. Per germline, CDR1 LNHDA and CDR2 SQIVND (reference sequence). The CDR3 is CASSSWDRGHLETQYF. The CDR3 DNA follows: TGTGCCAGTAGTAGCTGGGACAGGGGGCATCTGGAGACCCAGTACTTC.

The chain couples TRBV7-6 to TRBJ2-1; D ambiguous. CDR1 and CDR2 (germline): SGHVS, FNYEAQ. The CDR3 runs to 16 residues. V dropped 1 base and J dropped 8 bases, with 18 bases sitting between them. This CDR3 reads CASSLGLSLTKDEQFF. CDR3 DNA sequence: TGTGCCAGCAGCTTAGGGCTCTCCCTTACTAAGGATGAGCAGTTCTTC.

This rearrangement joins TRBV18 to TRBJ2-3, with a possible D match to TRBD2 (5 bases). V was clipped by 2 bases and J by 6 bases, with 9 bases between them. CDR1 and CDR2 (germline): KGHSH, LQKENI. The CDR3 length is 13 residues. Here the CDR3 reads CASSPLERDTQYF. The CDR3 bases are TGTGCCAGCTCACCATTGGAGCGGGATACGCAGTATTTT.

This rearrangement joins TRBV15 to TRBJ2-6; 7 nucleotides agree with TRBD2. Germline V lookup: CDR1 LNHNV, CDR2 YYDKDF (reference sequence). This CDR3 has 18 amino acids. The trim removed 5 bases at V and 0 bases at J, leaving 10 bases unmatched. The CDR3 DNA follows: TGTGCCACCAGCGGGAGGGGAAGTTGGGTCTCTGGGGCCAACGTCCTGACTTTC. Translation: CATSGRGSWVSGANVLTF. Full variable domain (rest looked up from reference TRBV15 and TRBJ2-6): DAMVIQNPRYQVTQFGKPVTLSCSQTLNHNVMYWYQQKSSQAPKLLFHYYDKDFNNEADTPDNFQSRRPNTSFCFLDIRSPGLGDTAMYLCATSGRGSWVSGANVLTFGAGSRLTVL.

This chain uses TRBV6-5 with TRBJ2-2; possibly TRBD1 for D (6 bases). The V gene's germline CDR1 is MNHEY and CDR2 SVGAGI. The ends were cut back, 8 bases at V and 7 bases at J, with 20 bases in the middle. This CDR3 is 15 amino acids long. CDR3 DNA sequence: TGTGCCAGCGGGCCAAGGGGGACACCCAACGGGGAGCTGTTTTTT. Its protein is CASGPRGTPNGELFF.

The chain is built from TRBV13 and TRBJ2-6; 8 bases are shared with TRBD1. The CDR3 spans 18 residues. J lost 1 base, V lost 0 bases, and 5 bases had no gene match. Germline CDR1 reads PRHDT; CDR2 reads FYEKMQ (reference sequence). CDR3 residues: CASSLGGRGLSGANVLTF. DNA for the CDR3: TGTGCCAGCAGCTTAGGAGGCAGGGGGCTGTCTGGGGCCAACGTCCTGACTTTC.

This chain's CDR3 is CASSPSGGSTDTQYF. The DNA for the CDR3 is TGTGCCAGCAGTCCTAGTGGTGGGAGCACAGATACGCAGTATTTT. The chain joins TRBV6-1 to TRBJ2-3; no reliable D call. This CDR3 comprises 15 residues. Germline-derived CDR1 and CDR2 are MNHNS and SASEGT. Trimming took 5 bases from V and 0 from J, leaving 12 bases between them.

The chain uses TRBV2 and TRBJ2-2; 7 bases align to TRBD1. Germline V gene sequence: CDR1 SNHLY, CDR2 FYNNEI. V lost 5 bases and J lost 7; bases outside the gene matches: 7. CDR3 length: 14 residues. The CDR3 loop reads CASSRDRRDGELFF. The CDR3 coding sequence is TGTGCCAGCAGTAGGGACAGAAGGGACGGGGAGCTGTTTTTT.

CDR3 in amino acids: CASSVTGGTGSYEQYF. The CDR3 DNA reads TGTGCCAGCAGTGTTACAGGGGGAACAGGCTCCTACGAGCAGTACTTC. The chain couples TRBV6-1 to TRBJ2-5; 8 nucleotides match TRBD1. The end of the DNA aligns better with TRBJ2-7, so the J call may be wrong. In germline, CDR1 is MNHNS, CDR2 SASEGT. The CDR3 contains 16 residues.

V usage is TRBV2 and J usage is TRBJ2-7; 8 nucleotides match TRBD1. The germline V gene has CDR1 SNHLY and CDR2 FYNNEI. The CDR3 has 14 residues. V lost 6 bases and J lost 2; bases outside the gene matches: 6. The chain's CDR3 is CASSLQGGPYEQYF. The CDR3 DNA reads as TGTGCCAGCAGCCTACAGGGGGGACCCTACGAGCAGTACTTC.

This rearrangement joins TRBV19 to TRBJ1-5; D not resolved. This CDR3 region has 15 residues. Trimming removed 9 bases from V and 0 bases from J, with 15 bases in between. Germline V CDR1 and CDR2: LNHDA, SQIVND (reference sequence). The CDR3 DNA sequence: TGTGCCAGCACAACCGGGGATTATAGCAATCAGCCCCAGCATTTT. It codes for CASTTGDYSNQPQHF.

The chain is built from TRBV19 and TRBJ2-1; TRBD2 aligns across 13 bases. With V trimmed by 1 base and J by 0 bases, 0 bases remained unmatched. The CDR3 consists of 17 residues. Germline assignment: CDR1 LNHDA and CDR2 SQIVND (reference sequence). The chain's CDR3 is CASSIGTSGGSYNEQFF. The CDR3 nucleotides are TGTGCCAGTAGTATAGGGACTAGCGGGGGCTCCTACAATGAGCAGTTCTTC. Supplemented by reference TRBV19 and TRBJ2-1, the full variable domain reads DGGITQSPKYLFRKEGQNVTLSCEQNLNHDAMYWYRQDPGQGLRLIYYSQIVNDFQKGDIAEGYSVSREKKESFPLTVTSAQKNPTAFYLCASSIGTSGGSYNEQFFGPGTRLTVL.

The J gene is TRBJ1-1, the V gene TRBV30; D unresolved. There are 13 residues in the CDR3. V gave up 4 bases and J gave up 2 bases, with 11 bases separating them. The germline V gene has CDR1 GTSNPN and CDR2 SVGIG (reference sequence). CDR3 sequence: CAWTPEANTEAFF. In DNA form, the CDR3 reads TGTGCCTGGACCCCAGAGGCTAACACTGAAGCTTTCTTT. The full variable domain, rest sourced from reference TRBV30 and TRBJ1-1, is SQTIHQWPATLVQPVGSPLSLECTVEGTSNPNLYWYRQAAGRGLQLLFYSVGIGQISSEVPQNLSASRPQDRQFILSSKKLLLSDSGFYLCAWTPEANTEAFFGQGTRLTVV.

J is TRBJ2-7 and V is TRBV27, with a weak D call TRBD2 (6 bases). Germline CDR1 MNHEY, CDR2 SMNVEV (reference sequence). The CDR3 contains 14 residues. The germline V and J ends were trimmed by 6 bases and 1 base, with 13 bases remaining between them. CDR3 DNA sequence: TGTGCCAGCAGGATACGCGGGACTTCCTACGAGCAGTACTTC. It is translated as CASRIRGTSYEQYF.

CDR3 DNA sequence: TGCAGCGTTGGGGCGGGGGCTGTAGAAGAGACCCAGTACTTC. Amino acids: CSVGAGAVEETQYF. The gene calls are TRBV29-1 and TRBJ2-5; D possibly corresponds to TRBD2 (7 bases). The CDR3 loop spans 14 amino acids. Trimming took off 4 bases at V and 3 bases at J, with 15 bases between the two ends. Germline lookup yields CDR1 SQVTM and CDR2 ANQGSEA.

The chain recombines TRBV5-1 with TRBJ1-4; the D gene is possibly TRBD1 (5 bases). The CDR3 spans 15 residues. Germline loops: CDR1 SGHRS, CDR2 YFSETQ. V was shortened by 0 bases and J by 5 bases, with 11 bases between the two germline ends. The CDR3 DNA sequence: TGCGCCAGCAGCTTGGAGCCGACAGTAAATGAAAAACTGTTTTTT. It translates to CASSLEPTVNEKLFF.

The CDR3 sequence is CASSFGTEGEKLFF. The CDR3 region has the DNA TGTGCCAGCAGTTTTGGGACGGAGGGGGAAAAACTGTTTTTT. This chain links TRBV6-6 with TRBJ1-4; D perhaps matches TRBD1 (5 bases). V dropped 4 bases and J dropped 8 bases, with 14 bases sitting between them. Germline V CDR1 and CDR2: MNHNY, SVGAGI (reference sequence). The CDR3 covers 14 residues.